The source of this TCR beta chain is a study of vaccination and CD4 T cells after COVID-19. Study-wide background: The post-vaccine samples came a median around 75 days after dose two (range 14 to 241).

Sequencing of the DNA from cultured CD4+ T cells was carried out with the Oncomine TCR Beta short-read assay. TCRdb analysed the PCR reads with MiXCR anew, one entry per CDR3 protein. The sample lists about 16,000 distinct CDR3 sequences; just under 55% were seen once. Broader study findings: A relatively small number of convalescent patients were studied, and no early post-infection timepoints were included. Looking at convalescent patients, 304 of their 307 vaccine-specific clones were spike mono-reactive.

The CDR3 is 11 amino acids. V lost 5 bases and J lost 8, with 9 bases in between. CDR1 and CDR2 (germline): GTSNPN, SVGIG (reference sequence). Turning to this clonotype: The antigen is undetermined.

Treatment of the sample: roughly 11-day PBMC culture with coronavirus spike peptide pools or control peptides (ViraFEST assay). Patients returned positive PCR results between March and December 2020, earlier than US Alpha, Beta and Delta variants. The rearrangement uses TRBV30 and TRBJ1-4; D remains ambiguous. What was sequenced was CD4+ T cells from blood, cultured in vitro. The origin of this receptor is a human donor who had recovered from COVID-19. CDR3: CAWRSGEKLFF. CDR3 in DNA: TGTGCCTGGCGCTCGGGGGAAAAACTGTTTTTT.